The 18 T cell receptor beta chains presented below share a single source sample, sequenced in a study of T cell repertoires in cytomegalovirus infection. TCRdb reprocessed the reads with MiXCR, giving one entry per CDR3 protein. The sample has roughly 570,000 distinct CDR3 sequences; almost 40% are singletons. The antigens of these receptors remain unknown. This specimen consisted of cultured PBMCs, obtained from culture after CMV antigen stimulation. These receptors were taken from a human donor in good health (CMV status not recorded). Some clones in this sample may be carry-over from other donors' samples.

This clonotype was counted only a few times. V and J are TRBV6-5 and TRBJ2-3; TRBD2 matches 10 bases. The CDR3 is made up of 15 amino acids. V gave up 6 bases and J gave up 2 bases; unmatched junction bases: 5. From germline, CDR1 is MNHEY and CDR2 SVGAGI. For the CDR3, the DNA is TGTGCCAGCAGGGGAGCGGGAGGGTACACAGATACGCAGTATTTT. Translated: CASRGAGGYTDTQYF.

J is TRBJ2-3 and V is TRBV10-3, with TRBD2 matching 8 bases. Trimming at V came to 6 bases and at J to 5 bases, leaving 7 bases not matched to a gene. CDR1 and CDR2 (germline): ENHRY, SYGVKD. The CDR3 is made up of 14 amino acids. CDR3 coding DNA: TGTGCCATCAGAGAGAGCGGGGGCAAAGATACGCAGTATTTT. Amino acids: CAIRESGGKDTQYF.

This clonotype has ten or more counts. CDR3 region: CASSSRTDTQYF. CDR3 DNA: TGTGCCAGCAGCTCGCGGACAGATACGCAGTATTTT. The chain has TRBV12-3 or TRBV12-4 and TRBJ2-3; the D is unclear. Trimming shortened V by 6 bases and J by 3 bases, and 7 bases separated the two germline ends. This CDR3 contains 12 residues.

The chain couples TRBV7-2 to TRBJ1-5; TRBD1 is a possible D gene (6 bases). The ends were cut back, 5 bases at V and 2 bases at J, with 10 bases in the middle. This CDR3 has 14 amino acids. CDR1 is SGHTA, CDR2 FQGNSA, per germline. CDR3 coding DNA: TGTGCCAGCAGCCGGACAGTGGGCAATCAGCCCCAGCATTTT. It codes for CASSRTVGNQPQHF.

The chain combines TRBV28 with TRBJ1-6; D might be TRBD1 (6 bases). Between the trimmed V and J ends, which lost 2 bases and 9 bases, there was a span of 20 bases. The CDR3 is 17 amino acids. From germline, CDR1 is MDHEN and CDR2 SYDVKM. The CDR3 loop is CASSLGRTAYRGSPLHF. In nucleotides, the CDR3 is TGTGCCAGCAGTTTAGGAAGGACAGCTTATAGGGGTTCACCCCTCCACTTT.

The gene calls are TRBV7-2 and TRBJ2-5, with D unclear. The CDR3 extends over 12 amino acids. The V gene lost 8 bases and the J gene lost 1 base, with 8 bases spanning the gap. From germline, CDR1 is SGHTA and CDR2 FQGNSA. This CDR3 is CASGMFQETQYF. For the CDR3, the DNA is TGTGCCAGCGGGATGTTCCAAGAGACCCAGTACTTC.

The chain combines TRBV6-6 with TRBJ2-5; D not resolved. The CDR3 length is 13 residues. Germline values: CDR1 MNHNY, CDR2 SVGAGI (reference sequence). Trimming pared 2 bases from V and 2 bases from J, leaving 6 bases between. The CDR3 spells CASSYTRQETQYF. The CDR3 nucleotides are TGTGCCAGCAGTTACACCAGGCAAGAGACCCAGTACTTC.

This chain uses TRBV6-5 with TRBJ1-4, with D hard to call. V was trimmed by 0 bases and J by 8 bases, leaving 7 bases between them. Germline loops: CDR1 MNHEY, CDR2 SVGAGI. The CDR3 contains 13 residues. The CDR3 DNA follows: TGTGCCAGCAGTTACTCTGACGGGGAAAAACTGTTTTTT. It codes for CASSYSDGEKLFF.

V gene TRBV7-3 combines with J gene TRBJ1-6; unclear D gene. The CDR3 length is 14 residues. Germline lookup yields CDR1 SGHTA and CDR2 FQGTGA. V was clipped by 3 bases and J by 9 bases, with 12 bases between them. The CDR3 bases are TGTGCCAGCAGCTTCGCGTCAGCTTCTTCACCCCTCCACTTT. Encoded protein: CASSFASASSPLHF.

The sample holds many counts of this clonotype. The rearrangement joins TRBV7-2 to TRBJ1-1; 7 nucleotides align to TRBD1. The CDR3 covers 17 residues. The V gene's germline CDR1 is SGHTA and CDR2 FQGNSA. J was trimmed by 0 bases and V by 3 bases; bases with no gene match: 10. The CDR3 DNA reads as TGTGCCAGCAGCTTGCGTAACCGGGACAGATTGAACACTGAAGCTTTCTTT. Amino acids: CASSLRNRDRLNTEAFF. Full variable domain (rest looked up from reference TRBV7-2 and TRBJ1-1): GAGVSQSPSNKVTEKGKDVELRCDPISGHTALYWYRQSLGQGLEFLIYFQGNSAPDKSGLPSDRFSAERTGGSVSTLTIQRTQQEDSAVYLCASSLRNRDRLNTEAFFGQGTRLTVV.

CDR3: CASNNIRQGRGELFF. CDR3 nucleotides: TGTGCCAGCAACAACATAAGACAGGGCCGCGGGGAGCTGTTTTTT. The chain carries TRBV7-9 and TRBJ2-2; 7 bases map to TRBD1. This CDR3 comprises 15 residues. CDR1 is SEHNR, CDR2 FQNEAQ, per germline (reference sequence). The V and J ends lost 7 bases and 7 bases, in that order; junction bases with no gene match: 12.

V and J are TRBV20-1 and TRBJ2-1; 9 bases are shared with TRBD2. V trimming: 6 bases; J trimming: 7 bases; junction bases outside the gene matches: 10. The CDR3 consists of 14 residues. Germline values: CDR1 DFQATT, CDR2 SNEGSKA (reference sequence). CDR3 sequence: CSASTSGASNEQFF. DNA for the CDR3: TGCAGTGCGTCGACTAGCGGAGCTTCGAATGAGCAGTTCTTC.

This clonotype was seen a handful of times. The chain combines TRBV7-8 with TRBJ2-7; a possible D gene is TRBD2 (5 bases). The germline CDR1 and CDR2 sequences are SGHVS and FQNEAQ. The CDR3 sequence is 16 residues long. V was pared by 5 bases and J by 0 bases, with 17 bases between. CDR3 sequence: CASSLPSRRSSYEQYF. CDR3 DNA: TGTGCCAGCAGCCTTCCCAGCCGGAGGAGCTCCTACGAGCAGTACTTC.

The CDR3 sequence: CASKLGQGSDQPQHF. The CDR3 DNA reads as TGTGCCAGCAAACTGGGACAGGGAAGCGATCAGCCCCAGCATTTT. The V and J genes are TRBV2 and TRBJ1-5, with TRBD1 matching 9 bases. Trimming took 7 bases from V and 5 from J; bases not matched to a gene: 9. This CDR3 region has 15 residues. Germline V gives CDR1 SNHLY, CDR2 FYNNEI.

This clonotype was detected a few times. The V gene is TRBV6-1, the J gene TRBJ2-3; a weak D match, TRBD2 (5 bases). CDR3 length: 14 amino acids. V lost 2 bases to trimming and J lost 6 bases, with 12 bases between them. CDR1 is MNHNS and CDR2 is SASEGT in the germline V gene. The CDR3 reads CASSEPSTGDTQYF. CDR3 DNA: TGTGCCAGCAGTGAACCCAGTACGGGGGATACGCAGTATTTT.

In regard to this clonotype: An end of the junction differs from the germline gene, which may be a read error. This sequence joins TRBV24-1 and TRBJ2-3; 9 bases match TRBD2. This CDR3 contains 15 residues. Germline CDR1 is KGHDR and CDR2 is SFDVKD. CDR3 region: CATSDLRAGGIRVGF. In DNA form, the CDR3 reads TGTGCCACCAGTGATTTGCGGGCGGGAGGGATCCGGGTGGGTTTT.

In DNA form, the CDR3 reads TGTGCCAGCAGCTTTAGCTCGGACAGGAGCAATCAGCCCCAGCATTTT. Its protein is CASSFSSDRSNQPQHF. The rearrangement joins TRBV7-2 to TRBJ1-5; 7 bases are shared with TRBD1. J lost 1 base, V lost 3 bases, and 6 bases had no gene match. CDR1 is SGHTA, CDR2 FQGNSA, per germline. The CDR3 has 16 residues.

CDR3 bases: TGTGCCAGCAAGGGAGGGTTGGTCAATGAGCAGTTCTTC. This sequence encodes CASKGGLVNEQFF. The chain is built from TRBV7-9 and TRBJ2-1; TRBD2 aligns across 7 bases. Germline-derived CDR1 and CDR2 are SEHNR and FQNEAQ (reference sequence). The V and J ends lost 7 bases and 6 bases, in that order; junction bases with no gene match: 6. The CDR3 consists of 13 residues.